This T cell receptor delta chain was identified during a study of Vδ1+ human thymocytes. Study-wide results and caveats: In the thymus, TRG and TRD repertoires looked highly polyclonal with Gaussian CDR3 lengths. Bulk repertoire data may be misinterpreted because of unexpected Vdelta2 sequences. Unlike peripheral blood Vdelta1+ controls, thymic delta-chain sequences included about 20% Vdelta2 and few Vdelta3. TRD repertoires were essentially private, unlike widely shared TRG clonotypes.

The CDR3 consists of 24 residues. The germline V gene has CDR1 TSWWSYY and CDR2 QGS. Trimming at V came to 2 bases and at J to 0 bases, leaving 30 bases not matched to a gene. This clone was counted only a few times. Its specificity is not known. The template was reverse-transcribed extracted RNA. Multiplex PCR used pooled V-gene forward primers and a constant-region reverse primer to amplify CDR3s. TCRdb re-called clones from the multiplex PCR reads using CATT. The sample includes about 75,000 delta-chain clones, around 34% of them seen just once. The clonotype comes from a boy under two years old who had congenital heart surgery. Sequencing was carried out using Vdelta1+ gamma-delta thymocytes from the thymus. Regarding subset: FACS-sorted CD3+ TCRalphabeta- TCRVdelta1+ TCRVdelta2- thymocytes. The gene calls are TRDV1 and TRDJ1; 7 bases match TRDD3. The CDR3 loop is CALGEINPFKLRHALGVDTDKLIF. DNA of the CDR3: TGTGCTCTTGGGGAAATCAATCCATTCAAGTTACGCCACGCTCTGGGGGTTGACACCGATAAACTCATCTTT.